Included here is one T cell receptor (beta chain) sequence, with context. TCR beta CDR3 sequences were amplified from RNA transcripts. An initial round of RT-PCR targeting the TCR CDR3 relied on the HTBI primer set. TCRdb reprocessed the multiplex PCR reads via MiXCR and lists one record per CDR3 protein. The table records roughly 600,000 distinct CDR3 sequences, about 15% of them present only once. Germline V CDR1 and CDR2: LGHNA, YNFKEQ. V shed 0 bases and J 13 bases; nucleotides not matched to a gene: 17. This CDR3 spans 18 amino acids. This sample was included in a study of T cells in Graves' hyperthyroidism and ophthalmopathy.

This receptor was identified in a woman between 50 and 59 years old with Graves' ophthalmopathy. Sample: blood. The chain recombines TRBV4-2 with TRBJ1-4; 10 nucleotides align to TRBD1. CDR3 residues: CASSQERNRDRGHIGLFF. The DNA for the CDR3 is TGTGCCAGCAGCCAAGAACGAAACCGGGACAGGGGACATATTGGACTGTTTTTT.